This T cell receptor (beta chain) is from a study of T cell changes during pregnancy in multiple sclerosis. The CDR3 is 16 residues long. Germline assignment: CDR1 KGHSH and CDR2 LQKENI. Trimming left V 0 bases short and J 5 bases short, with 16 bases between. Sequenced by immunoSEQ multiplex PCR; TCRdb stores in-frame clones only, minus some. The sample includes under 120,000 clones, roughly nine tenths of them seen just once. The source of this sequence is a female donor with multiple sclerosis, enrolled in a pregnancy study. The chain joins TRBV18 to TRBJ1-1, with a possible D match to TRBD1 (5 bases). Sequencing was performed on peripheral blood, taken after pregnancy. Here the CDR3 DNA reads TGTGCCAGCTCACCACCAATGAGGGAGGGGAAGACTGAAGCTTTCTTT. Translation: CASSPPMREGKTEAFF.